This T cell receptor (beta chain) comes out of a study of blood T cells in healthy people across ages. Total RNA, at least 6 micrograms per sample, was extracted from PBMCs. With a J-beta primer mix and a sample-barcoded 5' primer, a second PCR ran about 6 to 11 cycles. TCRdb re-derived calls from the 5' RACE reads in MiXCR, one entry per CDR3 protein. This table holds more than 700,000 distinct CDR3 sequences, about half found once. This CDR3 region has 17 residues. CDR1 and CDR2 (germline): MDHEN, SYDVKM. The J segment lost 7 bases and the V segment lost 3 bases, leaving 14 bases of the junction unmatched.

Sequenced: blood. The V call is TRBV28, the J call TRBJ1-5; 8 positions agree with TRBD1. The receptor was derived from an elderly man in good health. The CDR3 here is CASSFFPGQGAQQPQHF. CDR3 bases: TGTGCCAGCAGTTTTTTTCCGGGTCAGGGGGCCCAACAGCCCCAGCATTTT. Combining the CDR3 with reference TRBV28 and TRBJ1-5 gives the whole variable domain DVKVTQSSRYLVKRTGEKVFLECVQDMDHENMFWYRQDPGLGLRLIYFSYDVKMKEKGDIPEGYSVSREKKERFSLILESASTNQTSMYLCASSFFPGQGAQQPQHFGDGTRLSIL.